The rows below give T cell receptor beta chains drawn from one sample of a study of CD8+ T cells in alopecia areata. Sequencing was performed with immunoSEQ multiplex PCR; in TCRdb, only in-frame clones are kept and a portion is missing. The sample comprises about 40,000 clones, just under 95% of which are singletons, and approximately 20% rests with the top ten. The sequencing used CD8+ T cells sorted from blood, collected at week 24, from a patient treated with tofacitinib. These receptors were taken from a human donor with alopecia areata. Both conserved end residues are trimmed from each CDR3. Fields, in order: V gene, clone size, CDR3 protein. Size is omitted from some rows. Given values are once, few, many or a class for expanded clones.

TRBV6-1 | NA | ASSEVQVNTDTQY
TRBV23-1 | NA | ASSHGGGVNTEAF
TRBV27 | NA | ASSLGTAYNEQF
TRBV6-5 | NA | ASKGHTNTEAF
TRBV30 | NA | AWSLVNNNEQF
TRBV2 | NA | ASSSGDIEETQY
TRBV14 | NA | ASSQAGPNEQY
TRBV14 | NA | ASSQGDPNNEQF
TRBV5-1 | NA | ASSFKAGGSYEQY
TRBV5-4 | NA | ASRELEVSYEQY
TRBV11-2 | NA | ASSRRTEDNEQF
TRBV7-9 | NA | ASSWDTEQY
TRBV5-1 | NA | ASNRGHNEQF
TRBV15 | NA | ATRIPGQGPGELF
TRBV10-3 | few | AIREQGAVNEQF
TRBV4-1 | NA | ASSQVGQGQETQY
TRBV4-1 | large | ASSQDGWTMNEKLF
TRBV25-1 | NA | ASSDSPGDEQF
TRBV15 | NA | ATSREASGVYSGELF
TRBV4-3 | NA | ASSQVQGDPTDTQY
TRBV4-3 | NA | ASSQGQGLSYEQY
TRBV7-2 | few | ASSTHGGQETQY
TRBV27 | once | ATQLSLGSTDTQY
TRBV7-2 | NA | ASSLSTSGSGYT
TRBV27 | NA | ASRQAGGPGELF
TRBV7-9 | NA | ASSLSLGNEQF
TRBV4-1 | NA | ASSLPGDLPEQF
TRBV6-1 | NA | ASSDYEQY
TRBV5-3 | NA | ARSFLGQRTDTQY
TRBV7-9 | NA | ASMGSVSGANVLT
TRBV7-2 | NA | ASSSTYEQY
TRBV29-1 | NA | SVDFQGSSYEQY
TRBV11-2 | NA | ASSPSGGAHEQY
TRBV6-5 | NA | ASGALGHGYT
TRBV27 | once | ASSLSGEGQPQH
TRBV19 | NA | ASSNDRSSYNEQF
TRBV6-1 | NA | ASSELGQAYGYT
TRBV27 | NA | ASSLAASGSYEQY
TRBV6-1 | NA | ASSYGHEQY
TRBV10-3 | once | AISESGGLASYEQY
TRBV30 | NA | AWRGLVVETQY
TRBV6-5 | NA | ASSYAKVLRTEAF
TRBV4-1 | NA | ASSQGTGEQY
TRBV30 | once | AWSVGVVYEQY